This is a list of T cell receptor beta chains from one sample in a study of blood T cells in healthy people across ages. TCRdb independently ran MiXCR on the 5' RACE reads; one entry per CDR3 protein. The sample includes over 950,000 distinct CDR3 sequences, roughly two fifths seen only once; the top ten take around 12%. Sequenced input: blood. Every receptor here comes from a man younger than 35 in good health. Both conserved end residues are part of each CDR3. Fields, in order: J gene, clone size, V gene, CDR3 protein. Some rows mark clone size as missing; the rest say once, few, many or name a class of expanded clone.

>TRBJ2-3|few|TRBV5-4
CASSWAGQGEDTQYF
>TRBJ2-1|few|TRBV6-5
CASSYGLSSYNEQFF
>TRBJ2-7|.|TRBV18
CASSTDRTYEQYF
>TRBJ2-7|.|TRBV6-5
CASSPQGPGSEQYF
>TRBJ2-1|few|TRBV4-2
CASSQDELAGGHEQFF
>TRBJ2-1|.|TRBV27
CASTPSEYNEQFF
>TRBJ2-1|.|TRBV4-1
CASSQNRGIQDEQFF
>TRBJ1-6|.|TRBV2
CASSETAFYNSPLHF
>TRBJ2-7|.|TRBV9
CASSVDQSGYEQYF
>TRBJ2-3|few|TRBV9
CASSVVGGSTDTQYF
>TRBJ1-5|.|TRBV4-2
CASSQEAYSNQPQHF
>TRBJ2-3|once|TRBV10-3
CAITSTSGGKTDTQYF
>TRBJ1-4|.|TRBV20-1
CSAWDRHNKKLFF
>TRBJ1-1|.|TRBV2
CAGSERVGDTEAFF
>TRBJ1-6|.|TRBV10-3
CAVRTGTNSPLHF
>TRBJ2-2|.|TRBV9
CASSAISGGANTGEVFF
>TRBJ2-3|.|TRBV27
CASSSKQGADTQYF
>TRBJ2-1|.|TRBV7-3
CASSTRSRNEQFF
>TRBJ1-5|few|TRBV6-1
CASTKTTRATSNQPQHF
>TRBJ1-1|once|TRBV10-3
CAIRPKEGATEAFF
>TRBJ1-5|.|TRBV12-3/TRBV12-4
CASRAGGEHQPQHF
>TRBJ1-1|few|TRBV6-2/TRBV6-3
CATAFGLNTEAFF
>TRBJ2-1|.|TRBV5-1
CASSLFLAGGIDNEQFF
>TRBJ1-2|.|TRBV27
CASSLSGVRSTYGYTF
>TRBJ2-3|few|TRBV20-1
CSARVGTQGGLSTDTQYF
>TRBJ2-5|.|TRBV4-2
CASSHTAAKDEQYF